One and the same sample provided the 20 T cell receptor beta chains below, sequenced in a study of identical twins. TCRdb independently ran MiXCR on the 5' RACE reads; one entry per CDR3 protein. The profile shows hundreds of thousands of distinct CDR3 sequences, around 12% of them singletons. The same data also went into a second study, on yellow fever vaccine responses in identical twins.

Sequencing was done on a sample of PBMCs. These receptors originate from a woman in her late teens or twenties in good health.

In regard to this clonotype: At one end, the junction sequence differs from germline, possibly due to a read error. This rearrangement joins TRBV6-4 to TRBJ2-1; the D gene is possibly TRBD1 (6 bases). CDR3 size: 17 residues. Germline CDR1 is MRHNA and CDR2 is SNTAGT. The CDR3 DNA reads as TGTGCCTGCTGTTTACCGGGACACCCGTTATCCTACCATGAGCAGTTCTTC. It encodes CACCLPGHPLSYHEQFF.

This clonotype was seen ten or more times. The chain is built from TRBV10-1 and TRBJ2-1, with 8 bases identical to TRBD1. This CDR3 has 15 residues. V was clipped by 6 bases and J by 0 bases; unmatched bases: 4. Germline-derived CDR1 and CDR2 are WNHNN and SYGVQD (reference sequence). CDR3 amino acids: CASRLTGDSYNEQFF. In DNA, the CDR3 is TGCGCCAGCAGACTGACAGGGGACTCCTACAATGAGCAGTTCTTC.

This clonotype has more than one count but fewer than ten. The chain employs TRBV4-1 and TRBJ2-2; a possible D gene is TRBD2 (5 bases). V was clipped by 4 bases and J by 0 bases, with 15 bases between them. In germline, CDR1 is MGHRA, CDR2 YSYEKL. The CDR3 loop spans 17 amino acids. The CDR3: CASSRYPRGSNTGELFF. The CDR3 DNA follows: TGCGCCAGCAGCCGATACCCTCGGGGTTCGAACACCGGGGAGCTGTTTTTT.

This clonotype was seen only a few times. V usage is TRBV6-1 and J usage is TRBJ1-1; D gene unclear. V was pared by 6 bases and J by 2 bases, with 13 bases between. Germline V lookup: CDR1 MNHNS, CDR2 SASEGT. The CDR3 extends over 14 amino acids. The CDR3 DNA is TGTGCCAGCAGAGAATGGACGGACAACACTGAAGCTTTCTTT. It translates to CASREWTDNTEAFF.

CDR3 sequence (DNA): TGCAGTGCCACGCCTGGCAGCGGGAGTTCAGATACGCAGTATTTT. This sequence encodes CSATPGSGSSDTQYF. The chain links TRBV20-1 to TRBJ2-3; TRBD2 matches at 8 bases. V shed 6 bases and J 4 bases; nucleotides not matched to a gene: 12. Germline-derived CDR1 and CDR2 are DFQATT and SNEGSKA (reference sequence). The CDR3 sequence is 15 residues long.

This clonotype appeared many times. This chain uses TRBV14 with TRBJ2-1; D is uncertain. This CDR3 has 13 amino acids. Trimming cost V 3 bases and J 6 bases, with 9 bases left between them. Per the germline V gene, CDR1 is SGHDN and CDR2 is FVKESK. The CDR3 DNA sequence: TGTGCCAGCAGCCAGACTGGGGTCAATGAGCAGTTCTTC. Protein sequence: CASSQTGVNEQFF. The whole variable domain, remainder taken from reference TRBV14 and TRBJ2-1, is EAGVTQFPSHSVIEKGQTVTLRCDPISGHDNLYWYRRVMGKEIKFLLHFVKESKQDESGMPNNRFLAERTGGTYSTLKVQPAELEDSGVYFCASSQTGVNEQFFGPGTRLTVL.

This clonotype was found a few times. The DNA of the CDR3 is TGTGCCAGCAGTGCCTTGGGGGATGAGACCCAGTACTTC. Encoded protein: CASSALGDETQYF. This chain connects TRBV28 to TRBJ2-5; perhaps D is TRBD1 or TRBD2 (5 bases each). Trimming stripped 5 bases from V and 5 bases from J, with 12 bases between. This CDR3 comprises 13 residues. The germline V gene encodes CDR1 MDHEN and CDR2 SYDVKM.

This clonotype occurred a few times. The rearrangement links TRBV5-1 to TRBJ2-2; TRBD2 is a possible D gene (5 bases). The CDR3 has 15 amino acids. With 5 bases removed from V and 0 bases from J, the gap between germline ends came to 11 bases. Per germline, CDR1 SGHRS and CDR2 YFSETQ. The CDR3 loop is CASRAPGSNTGELFF. In nucleotides, the CDR3 is TGCGCCAGCAGGGCCCCGGGGTCGAACACCGGGGAGCTGTTTTTT.

The V call is TRBV4-1, the J call TRBJ1-4, with a possible D match to TRBD1 (5 bases). CDR1 and CDR2 from the germline V gene are MGHRA and YSYEKL. This CDR3 is built from 15 residues. Trimming took 1 base from V and 3 from J, leaving 9 bases between them. The CDR3 loop reads CASSQVQEPNEKLFF. In nucleotides, the CDR3 is TGCGCCAGCAGCCAAGTACAGGAGCCTAATGAAAAACTGTTTTTT.

This clonotype occurred a few times. This chain uses TRBV20-1 with TRBJ1-5; D uncertain. The CDR3 is made up of 16 amino acids. In germline, CDR1 is DFQATT, CDR2 SNEGSKA (reference sequence). The germline V and J ends were trimmed by 1 base and 3 bases, with 16 bases remaining between them. CDR3 loop: CSARGVRQTDNQPQHF. For the CDR3, the DNA is TGCAGTGCTAGAGGGGTTCGTCAGACTGACAATCAGCCCCAGCATTTT.

The chain combines TRBV12-3 or TRBV12-4 with TRBJ1-1; D is ambiguous. The germline V and J ends were trimmed by 6 bases and 5 bases, with 19 bases remaining between them. CDR3 length: 15 residues. Written as DNA, the CDR3 is TGTGCCAGCAGCCGGAACTTCGGGGTAGAGACTGAAGCTTTCTTT. Its translation: CASSRNFGVETEAFF.

The gene calls are TRBV12-3 or TRBV12-4 and TRBJ2-2, with D tentatively TRBD2 (6 bases). The CDR3 has 14 amino acids. V lost 8 bases and J lost 6, with 16 bases in between. CDR3 region: CASHGGAGPGELFF. The DNA for the CDR3 is TGTGCCAGCCACGGAGGGGCTGGGCCCGGGGAGCTGTTTTTT.

The chain links TRBV20-1 to TRBJ2-1, with no clear D. Germline CDR1 is DFQATT and CDR2 is SNEGSKA (reference sequence). V gave up 2 bases and J gave up 5 bases, with 7 bases separating them. The CDR3 covers 12 residues. Written as DNA, the CDR3 is TGCAGTGCTAGAATACCAAACAATGAGCAGTTCTTC. Protein sequence: CSARIPNNEQFF.

The chain employs TRBV5-6 and TRBJ2-2; D remains ambiguous. The germline V gene has CDR1 SGHDT and CDR2 YYEEEE. The length of the CDR3 is 16 residues. V dropped 1 base and J dropped 4 bases, with 14 bases sitting between them. The DNA of the CDR3 is TGTGCCAGCAGCTTGAACTTAAGGGTCGGCACCGGGGAGCTGTTTTTT. Translated: CASSLNLRVGTGELFF.

At least ten counts were recorded for this clonotype. V gene TRBV7-9 combines with J gene TRBJ2-3, with 8 bases matching TRBD2. V lost 4 bases and J lost 2; bases outside the gene matches: 5. The germline gives CDR1 SEHNR, CDR2 FQNEAQ (reference sequence). CDR3 length: 15 amino acids. The chain's CDR3 is CASSSSGGPTDTQYF. CDR3 bases: TGTGCCAGCAGCTCCAGCGGGGGTCCCACAGATACGCAGTATTTT.

The genes are TRBV20-1 and TRBJ2-5; TRBD2 matches at 13 bases. Germline trimming cut 0 bases from V and 5 bases from J; bases unmatched to any gene: 12. CDR1 and CDR2 (germline): DFQATT, SNEGSKA (reference sequence). The CDR3 spans 18 residues. CDR3: CSARDPLAGGREMETQYF. CDR3 DNA: TGCAGTGCTAGAGACCCACTAGCGGGAGGGCGGGAAATGGAGACCCAGTACTTC.

The chain employs TRBV24-1 and TRBJ2-1, with TRBD2 identical over 11 bases. The CDR3 runs to 18 residues. J lost 2 bases, V lost 3 bases, and 8 bases had no gene match. Per germline, CDR1 KGHDR and CDR2 SFDVKD. CDR3: CATSDGLAGRGPYNEQFF. CDR3 in DNA: TGTGCCACCAGTGATGGACTAGCGGGTAGGGGACCCTACAATGAGCAGTTCTTC.

This clonotype has at least ten counts. This sequence joins TRBV3-1 and TRBJ1-5, with a weak D call TRBD1 (5 bases). V gave up 3 bases and J gave up 2 bases, with 8 bases separating them. The CDR3 is 14 amino acids. CDR1 is LGHDT, CDR2 YNNKEL, per germline (reference sequence). CDR3 sequence reads: CASSQGGGNQPQHF. The CDR3 nucleotides read TGTGCCAGCAGCCAGGGAGGGGGCAATCAGCCCCAGCATTTT.

The chain employs TRBV7-9 and TRBJ2-7, with D unclear. The V end lost 6 bases, the J end lost 5 bases, and 14 bases lay between the germline ends. CDR1 is SEHNR and CDR2 is FQNEAQ in the germline V gene (reference sequence). The CDR3 extends over 13 amino acids. The CDR3: CASRQNSRDEQYF. The CDR3 DNA is TGTGCCAGCAGACAAAACAGCCGCGACGAGCAGTACTTC.

In its sample, this clonotype was seen a few times. The CDR3 loop is CASMEARATDTQYF. In DNA, the CDR3 is TGTGCCAGCATGGAGGCGAGGGCCACAGATACGCAGTATTTT. The chain combines TRBV27 with TRBJ2-3; D may be TRBD2 (5 bases). CDR1 MNHEY and CDR2 SMNVEV come from the germline V gene (reference sequence). V shed 7 bases and J shed 2 bases, with 13 bases lying between them. The CDR3 has 14 residues.